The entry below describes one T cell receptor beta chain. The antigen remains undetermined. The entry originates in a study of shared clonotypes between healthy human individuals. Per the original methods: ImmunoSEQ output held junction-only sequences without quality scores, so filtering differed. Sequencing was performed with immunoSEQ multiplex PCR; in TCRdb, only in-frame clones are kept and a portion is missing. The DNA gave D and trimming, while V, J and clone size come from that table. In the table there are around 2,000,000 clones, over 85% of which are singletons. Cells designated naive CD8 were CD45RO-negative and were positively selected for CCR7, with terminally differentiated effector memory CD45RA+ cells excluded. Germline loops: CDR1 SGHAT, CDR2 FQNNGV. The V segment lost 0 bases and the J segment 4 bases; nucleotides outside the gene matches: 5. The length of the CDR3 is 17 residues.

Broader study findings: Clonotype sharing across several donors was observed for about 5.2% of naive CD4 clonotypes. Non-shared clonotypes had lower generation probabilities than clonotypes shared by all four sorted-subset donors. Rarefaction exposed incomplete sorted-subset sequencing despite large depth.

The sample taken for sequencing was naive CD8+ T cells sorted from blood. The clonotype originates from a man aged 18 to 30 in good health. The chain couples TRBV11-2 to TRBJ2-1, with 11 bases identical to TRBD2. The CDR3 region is CASSLETLAGVYNEQFF. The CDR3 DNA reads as TGTGCCAGCAGCTTAGAAACACTAGCGGGAGTATACAATGAGCAGTTCTTC.